This T cell receptor (beta chain) was observed in a study of CDR3 diversity in severe acne. Germline loops: CDR1 MNHNS, CDR2 SASEGT. The V segment lost 5 bases and the J segment 3 bases; nucleotides outside the gene matches: 5. This CDR3 contains 16 residues. Via MiXCR, TCRdb re-called the PCR reads, giving one row per CDR3 protein. The sample holds 84,000 or so distinct CDR3 sequences, 48% seen once. Sequenced sample: blood. The sequence came from a male donor in good health, serving as a control. The chain links TRBV6-1 to TRBJ1-5, with 12 positions matching TRBD1. DNA of the CDR3: TGTGCCAGCAGTCGAGGGACAGGGGGCAACAATCAGCCCCAGCATTTT. It is translated as CASSRGTGGNNQPQHF.